This TCR beta chain was identified during a study of radiation and T cells in renal cell carcinoma (TCRdb year 2020). Regarding the study in general: In total, 53 samples, comprising around 25 tumors and about 27 peripheral blood samples, were subjected to TCR beta sequencing. The final blood draw took place at 4 weeks after radiation, the same time as nephrectomy. In the 55 or so samples combined, some 4,000,000 unique CDR3 nucleotide sequences were found, encoding 2.5 million to 3 million unique CDR3 amino acid sequences. The research as a whole found: With a single-armed trial design, the study had no way to address how radiation dose or scheduling affects the TCR repertoire. An increase in top tumor clonotypes in blood was observed from baseline to 2 weeks post-radiation, followed by contraction by 4 weeks, which was taken to suggest transient expansion of tumor-resident clones. Because pretreatment tumor biopsies were not available, the baseline intratumoral presence of clonotypes could not be determined. Tracking of blood repertoire dynamics stopped at roughly 29 days after treatment, with no follow-up past that point.

The CDR1 and CDR2 encoded by the germline V gene are SGHTA and FQGNSA. Ends trimmed: V by 4 bases, J by 4 bases; bases unmatched to a gene: 7. The CDR3 spans 16 residues, from the cysteine through the phenylalanine. Only CDR3 DNA remains: 48 bases, in frame from the first base. Points on this clone: Its antigen is not yet known. Within one base of it there is no much larger clone, and no base qualities were kept.

TCR beta libraries were generated from genomic DNA with the immunoSEQ kit, following the manufacturer's recommendations. To prepare the libraries, a first multiplex PCR with proprietary primers was run, followed by a second PCR that added unique barcodes, and a bead cleanup was done after each round. Each sample batch included a kit-provided positive control reaction and a negative control reaction. The final libraries were assessed on an Agilent 4200 TapeStation D1000 ScreenTape, pooled by volume, and quantified by qPCR. Sequencing was performed on an Illumina NextSeq500 using a MidOutput 150-cycle cartridge, with 156 Read1 cycles, 15 Index1 cycles, and the kit custom primers. The pooled library was loaded at about 0.98 pM, with an approximately 21% PhiX control spiked in. In the original analysis: The vendor-processed data were analyzed in R, and a clonotype was defined as all T cells that share the same CDR3 nucleotide sequence. For clone abundance analyses, frequencies were normalized to the 10,000 most abundant clones per sample. Public T cell clones, which averaged fewer than five per sample, were excluded before analysis. Tumor-enriched clonotypes and baseline blood-enriched clonotypes were defined as those with an abundance difference of at least 32-fold between compartments. A beta-binomial differential abundance model was used to identify clonotypes that expanded or contracted between blood time points. Similarity between tumor and blood repertoires was quantified using the Baroni-Urbani and Buser coefficient, and groups were compared with two-tailed Wilcoxon tests in R. What TCRdb holds here is the immuneACCESS table cut down to in-frame rearrangements. Part of the clones is not present; checked against another copy, under half of the missing clones reflect an unresolved V gene, and the others are unexplained. D and trimming come from the DNA, and the V and J calls and clone size come from that table. The sample includes just under 150,000 clones, with around nine tenths observed a single time. Of the sample, about 17% falls within the top ten clones.

Reading the label with the study, this specimen's time point is: blood 4 weeks post-SBRT, at nephrectomy. The treatment or condition label on this specimen signifies: 15 Gy SBRT to primary tumor, nephrectomy 4 weeks later. Samples were obtained from a clinical trial, in which 15 Gy stereotactic body radiation therapy was delivered to primary renal cell carcinomas and nephrectomy was performed 4 weeks later. To follow tumor-enriched clonotypes, serial peripheral blood was collected from radiation-treated patients at baseline and at 2 weeks and 4 weeks after SBRT. Every patient had renal cell carcinoma of clear cell pathology. The QIAamp DNA Blood Mini Kit (Qiagen) was used to prepare genomic DNA for TCR sequencing. The analyses included only samples that passed all quality control checks.

This TCR was sampled from a woman in her forties or fifties with renal cell carcinoma. The sequencing used blood, collected from a patient whose treatment included radiotherapy and nephrectomy. Here the chain combines TRBV7-2 and TRBJ2-7; 13 central nucleotides agree with TRBD2. The nucleotide sequence is given as TGTGCCAGCAGCTCAGGACTAGCGGGAGCCGGATACGAGCAGTACTTC. This codes for CASSSGLAGAGYEQYF.